These T cell receptor beta chains were read from a single sample in a study of T cell repertoires in cytomegalovirus infection. TCRdb fed the reads into MiXCR, producing one record per CDR3 protein. The profile shows over 50,000 distinct CDR3 sequences, roughly a fifth of them singletons. These receptors are not linked to any known antigen. The starting material was CD8+ T cells from cultured PBMCs, obtained from culture after CMV antigen stimulation. These receptors all stem from a human donor in good health (CMV status not recorded). Some clones in this sample may be carry-over from other donors' samples. Each CDR3 is given with its conserved first and last residue. The D gene is left open where the match is weak. Clone size is not always given. Where it is, it says once, few, many or a class for expanded clones.

TRBV7-6	TRBJ1-2	.	.	14	CASSGTGPNYGYTF	TGTGCCAGCAGCGGAACAGGACCTAACTATGGCTACACCTTC
TRBV12-3/TRBV12-4	TRBJ1-1	TRBD1	.	15	CASSPRTGINTEAFF	TGTGCCAGCAGTCCACGGACAGGGATTAACACTGAAGCTTTCTTT
TRBV4-1	TRBJ1-1	.	.	14	CASSQVGENTEAFF	TGCGCCAGCAGCCAAGTAGGGGAGAACACTGAAGCTTTCTTT
TRBV27	TRBJ1-5	TRBD1	.	15	CASSPGQGSNQPQHF	TGTGCCAGCAGTCCCGGACAGGGTAGCAATCAGCCCCAGCATTTT
TRBV7-2	TRBJ2-1	TRBD2	few	13	CATTSGGAHEQFF	TGTGCCACCACTAGCGGGGGGGCCCATGAGCAGTTCTTC
TRBV7-9	TRBJ1-3	.	few	14	CASSFPSAGNTIYF	TGTGCCAGCAGCTTCCCTTCTGCTGGAAACACCATATATTTT
TRBV7-8	TRBJ2-3	.	many	16	CASSLGAGTSTDTQYF	TGTGCCAGCAGCTTAGGAGCCGGGACAAGCACAGATACGCAGTATTTT
TRBV7-2	TRBJ2-3	.	.	16	CASSSHRISTTDTQYF	TGTGCCAGCAGCTCCCACAGAATTAGCACCACAGATACGCAGTATTTT
TRBV6-2/TRBV6-3	TRBJ2-3	.	few	13	CASSYVGTDTQYF	TGTGCCAGCAGTTACGTTGGTACAGATACGCAGTATTTT
TRBV28	TRBJ1-5	.	few	14	CASSLGVSNQPQHF	TGTGCCAGCAGTTTGGGGGTTAGCAATCAGCCCCAGCATTTT
TRBV15	TRBJ1-4	.	.	16	CATSRGTAATNEKLFF	TGTGCCACCAGCAGAGGGACAGCTGCAACTAATGAAAAACTGTTTTTT
TRBV6-6	TRBJ1-4	.	few	15	CASTATGYPNEKLFF	TGTGCCAGCACGGCAACAGGGTACCCTAATGAAAAACTGTTTTTT
TRBV6-5	TRBJ2-3	.	.	15	CASSYGGGLTDTQYF	TGTGCCAGCAGTTACGGCGGGGGCCTCACAGATACGCAGTATTTT
TRBV12-3/TRBV12-4	TRBJ2-7	.	few	14	CASSFPGHPYEQYF	TGTGCCAGCAGTTTTCCGGGACATCCCTACGAGCAGTACTTC
TRBV4-1	TRBJ1-4	.	few	14	CASSRTPFNEKLFF	TGCGCCAGCAGCCGTACGCCTTTTAATGAAAAACTGTTTTTT
TRBV2	TRBJ1-1	.	.	11	CASMGSLEAFF	TGTGCCAGCATGGGGAGCCTGGAGGCTTTCTTT
TRBV9	TRBJ1-1	TRBD1	.	16	CASSAGDRGRFTEAFF	TGTGCCAGCAGCGCGGGGGACAGGGGGCGATTCACTGAAGCTTTCTTT
TRBV11-1	TRBJ1-1	TRBD1	few	14	CAAGQGAMNTEAFF	TGTGCCGCGGGACAGGGGGCAATGAACACTGAAGCTTTCTTT
TRBV5-1	TRBJ2-7	.	few	15	CASSQGTGGAYEQYF	TGCGCCAGCAGCCAGGGGACGGGCGGCGCTTACGAGCAGTACTTC
TRBV6-5	TRBJ1-1	.	.	15	CASSYLGISAGEAFF	TGTGCCAGCAGTTACTTGGGAATTTCCGCGGGTGAAGCTTTCTTT
TRBV27	TRBJ1-1	.	.	12	CASSLPQGEAFF	TGTGCCAGCAGTTTACCCCAGGGGGAAGCTTTCTTT
TRBV7-9	TRBJ1-1	.	few	15	CASSLKGHLNTEAFF	TGTGCCAGCAGCTTAAAAGGACACTTGAACACTGAAGCTTTCTTT
TRBV4-1	TRBJ1-3	TRBD1	.	15	CASSQDDRAGNTIYF	TGCGCCAGCAGCCAAGATGACAGGGCTGGAAACACCATATATTTT
TRBV9	TRBJ1-2	.	few	17	CASSVGGGGLANYGYTF	TGTGCCAGCAGCGTAGGGGGTGGAGGCTTAGCTAACTATGGCTACACCTTC
TRBV11-2	TRBJ1-3	.	few	17	CASSLVRGWVSGNTIYF	TGTGCCAGCAGCTTAGTCCGGGGATGGGTCTCTGGAAACACCATATATTTT
TRBV6-2/TRBV6-3	TRBJ2-1	.	few	18	CASSYSNMMRQLGNEQFF	TGTGCCAGCAGTTACTCGAATATGATGAGACAACTAGGGAATGAGCAGTTCTTC
TRBV7-1	TRBJ2-6	TRBD1	.	18	CASSWTRQGAMGANVLTF	TGTGCCAGCAGCTGGACCAGGCAGGGGGCGATGGGGGCCAACGTCCTGACTTTC
TRBV18	TRBJ2-4	TRBD1	few	14	CASSPWTGGDIQYF	TGTGCCAGCTCACCTTGGACAGGGGGAGACATTCAGTACTTC
TRBV27	TRBJ2-5	.	.	15	CASSLIQEGLETQYF	TGTGCCAGCAGTTTAATACAGGAGGGGTTGGAGACCCAGTACTTC
TRBV7-2	TRBJ2-1	.	few	17	CASSLAEVRVGLREQFF	TGTGCCAGCAGCTTAGCGGAGGTCAGGGTAGGCCTAAGGGAGCAGTTCTTC
TRBV27	TRBJ2-7	.	.	13	CASTGGPTYEQYF	TGTGCCAGCACTGGGGGCCCCACCTACGAGCAGTACTTC
TRBV7-9	TRBJ2-1	.	.	15	CASSPRASSYNEQFF	TGTGCCAGCAGCCCCAGGGCCAGCTCCTACAATGAGCAGTTCTTC
TRBV7-9	TRBJ2-5	TRBD2	few	14	CASSSSGHQETQYF	TGTGCCAGCAGCTCTAGCGGACACCAAGAGACCCAGTACTTC
TRBV6-1	TRBJ1-3	.	.	15	CASSEIRVLGNTIYF	TGTGCCAGCAGTGAAATTCGGGTACTCGGAAACACCATATATTTT
TRBV7-9	TRBJ1-1	.	.	12	CASSLAGQSAFF	TGTGCCAGCAGCTTAGCGGGCCAATCGGCTTTCTTT
TRBV7-2	TRBJ2-3	TRBD2	few	16	CASSLKASGATDTQYF	TGTGCCAGCAGCTTAAAGGCTAGCGGGGCGACAGATACGCAGTATTTT
TRBV7-8	TRBJ1-4	.	.	14	CASSARGSGEKLFF	TGTGCCAGCAGTGCCAGGGGTTCAGGAGAAAAACTGTTTTTT
TRBV7-2	TRBJ1-1	.	.	11	CASSFGSEAFF	TGTGCCAGCAGCTTCGGGAGTGAAGCTTTCTTT
TRBV4-1	TRBJ1-5	.	.	16	CASSQDSSNSNQPQHF	TGCGCCAGCAGCCAAGATTCTTCAAATAGCAATCAGCCCCAGCATTTT
TRBV7-8	TRBJ1-5	.	few	14	CASSDGVGNQPQHF	TGTGCCAGCAGCGACGGGGTTGGCAATCAGCCCCAGCATTTT
TRBV6-2/TRBV6-3	TRBJ1-1	.	many	15	CASSPGASHSTEAFF	TGTGCCAGCAGCCCCGGAGCCTCCCACTCCACTGAAGCTTTCTTT
TRBV6-1	TRBJ2-5	TRBD1	few	17	CASTKQGAAATGETQYF	TGTGCCAGCACCAAACAGGGGGCGGCGGCTACAGGGGAGACCCAGTACTTC
TRBV5-1	TRBJ2-7	.	.	13	CASSLNGFYEQYF	TGCGCCAGCAGCTTAAACGGATTCTACGAGCAGTACTTC
TRBV6-5	TRBJ1-1	.	few	14	CASSLSLMNTEAFF	TGTGCCAGCAGCCTCAGTCTTATGAACACTGAAGCTTTCTTT
TRBV7-4	TRBJ2-7	.	.	13	CASSSSATYEQYF	TGTGCCAGCAGCTCTTCGGCAACCTACGAGCAGTACTTC
TRBV27	TRBJ2-1	.	.	15	CASSYDPRSYNEQFF	TGTGCCAGCAGTTACGATCCGCGGAGCTACAATGAGCAGTTCTTC
TRBV27	TRBJ1-1	.	.	14	CASSLSQGGTEAFF	TGTGCCAGCAGTTTATCTCAGGGTGGGACTGAAGCTTTCTTT
TRBV12-3/TRBV12-4	TRBJ1-1	.	.	13	CASTPGVHTEAFF	TGTGCCAGCACCCCGGGGGTCCACACTGAAGCTTTCTTT
TRBV7-8	TRBJ1-6	TRBD1	few	15	CASSKDRGYNSPLHF	TGTGCCAGCAGTAAGGACAGGGGCTATAATTCACCCCTCCACTTT
TRBV12-3/TRBV12-4	TRBJ1-2	.	.	13	CASSPGTIGGYTF	TGTGCCAGCAGCCCCGGGACAATTGGCGGCTACACCTTC
TRBV28	TRBJ2-5	.	.	13	CASSFIREPLVYF	TGTGCCAGCAGTTTTATCCGCGAGCCCCTTGTGTACTTC
TRBV12-3/TRBV12-4	TRBJ2-7	.	.	14	CASGAGTTPREQYF	TGTGCCAGCGGAGCCGGGACCACCCCTCGCGAGCAGTACTTC
TRBV6-5	TRBJ1-1	TRBD1	few	14	CASRQGLGANEAFF	TGTGCCAGCAGACAGGGGCTCGGGGCAAATGAAGCTTTCTTT